The TCR beta chain under discussion was sequenced for a study of blood T cell repertoires in COVID-19. Study background: Acute and convalescent COVID-19 specimens originated in the United States, Italy and Spain. Sample material is recorded as cDNA or gDNA derived from T cells, B-cell-depleted T cells, or PBMCs.

The CDR3 sequence is 12 residues long. V lost 5 bases and J 5 bases, leaving 9 bases between the germline ends. CDR1 SGHTA and CDR2 FQGNSA come from the germline V gene. In the source study's methods: How many nucleated cells were present was estimated from reference gene primer amplification. Libraries were prepared by immunoSEQ multiplex PCR; TCRdb keeps only in-frame clonotypes and omits some of them. V and J calls and clone size are given by that table; D and trimming were obtained from the DNA. The data show over 200,000 clones, with roughly 86% seen just once and about 2.9% held by the top ten.

Sequencing was performed on peripheral blood. This sequence originates from a woman aged 30 to 39 who had recovered from COVID-19. The rearrangement uses TRBV7-2 and TRBJ2-5, with a tentative D call TRBD2 (6 bases). The CDR3 DNA follows: TGTGCCAGCAGCAACCTAGCGGAGACCCAGTACTTC. Amino acids: CASSNLAETQYF.